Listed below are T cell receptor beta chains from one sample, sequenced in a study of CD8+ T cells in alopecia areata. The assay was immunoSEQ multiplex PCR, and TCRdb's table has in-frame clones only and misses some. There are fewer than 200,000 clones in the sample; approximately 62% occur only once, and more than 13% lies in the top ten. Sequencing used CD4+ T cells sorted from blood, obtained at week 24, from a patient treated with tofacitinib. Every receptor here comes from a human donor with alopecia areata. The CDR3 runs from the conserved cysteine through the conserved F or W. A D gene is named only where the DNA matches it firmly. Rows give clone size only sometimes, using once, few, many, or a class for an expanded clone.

TGTGCCAGCAGTTCATCCTTGGAGGGGGCAGGGCGGCCCCAGCATTTT	CASSSSLEGAGRPQHF	-	TRBD1	TRBV7-9	TRBJ1-5
TGTGCCAGCAGCCCTCATGACCGGTACGAGCAGTACTTC	CASSPHDRYEQYF	-	-	TRBV28	TRBJ2-7
TGTGCCAGCAGCACCAGGACTAGCGGGGGGGCGAGCTCCTACAATGAGCAGTTCTTC	CASSTRTSGGASSYNEQFF	-	TRBD2	TRBV7-8	TRBJ2-1
TGTGCCAGCAGCTTGTTTGTCGGGTGGAAGGTCCTCGAGCAGTACTTC	CASSLFVGWKVLEQYF	-	-	TRBV5-6	TRBJ2-7
TGTGCCAGCAGTGTGGGACAGGGTGAAGCTTTCTTT	CASSVGQGEAFF	-	TRBD1	TRBV2	TRBJ1-1
TGTGCCATCAGTGAGTCCGCTAGCGGGGGTACAGATACGCAGTATTTT	CAISESASGGTDTQYF	-	TRBD2	TRBV10-3	TRBJ2-3
TGCAGCGTTGGGTCGGGGCGGCTATACATTCAGTACTTC	CSVGSGRLYIQYF	-	-	TRBV29-1	TRBJ2-4
TGTGCCTGGAGTATGACAGTGGGGATCTTGGTTTTT	CAWSMTVGILVF	few	-	TRBV30	TRBJ2-2
TGTGCCAGTACCCCCCGCGGGGGGGCCGCAGATACGCAGTATTTT	CASTPRGGAADTQYF	-	TRBD2	TRBV19	TRBJ2-3
TGTGCCAGCAGTGAATTGGGTAGGACAGGGCGACGCAATCAGCCCCAGCATTTT	CASSELGRTGRRNQPQHF	-	TRBD1	TRBV2	TRBJ1-5
TGTGCCAGCTCACCCGACAGGCCCCGGGCAGGGGAAAAACTGTTTTTT	CASSPDRPRAGEKLFF	few	-	TRBV18	TRBJ1-4
TGTGCCTGGAGTTACGGGGGATCGTTAGCCAAAAACATTCAGTACTTC	CAWSYGGSLAKNIQYF	-	-	TRBV30	TRBJ2-4
TGCAGCGTTGCTGTTGGCGGGGGGCCCTCGAACACCGGGGAGCTGTTTTTT	CSVAVGGGPSNTGELFF	-	TRBD2	TRBV29-1	TRBJ2-2
TGCGCCAGCAGCTTGACTCAGTCGCGCTTCTACGAGCAGTACTTC	CASSLTQSRFYEQYF	-	-	TRBV4-1	TRBJ2-7
TGTGCCAGCAGTCGGACAGGCTATAATTCACCCCTCCACTTT	CASSRTGYNSPLHF	-	TRBD1	TRBV27	TRBJ1-6
TGTGCCAGCAGCTTAGCAAGGTTTGGGAACACTGAAGCTTTCTTT	CASSLARFGNTEAFF	-	-	TRBV7-9	TRBJ1-1
TGTGCTAGCAGCTTAAGGACAGGAGGACAAGAGACCCAGTACTTC	CASSLRTGGQETQYF	-	TRBD1	TRBV7-7	TRBJ2-5
TGTGCCAGCAGTCTACAGGAGATGAACACTGAAGCTTTCTTT	CASSLQEMNTEAFF	-	-	TRBV6-5	TRBJ1-1
TGTGCCAGCAGCTTCGAAGCGAACACCGGGGAGCTGTTTTTT	CASSFEANTGELFF	-	-	TRBV7-6	TRBJ2-2
TGTGCCAGCAGTGATCCCCTCTATGGCTACACCTTC	CASSDPLYGYTF	medium-sized	-	TRBV2	TRBJ1-2
TGTGCCAGTCAGGACAGGGACAATGAGCAGTTCTTC	CASQDRDNEQFF	few	TRBD1	TRBV7-9	TRBJ2-1
TGTGCCAGCATCCCCGTTCTTCAGCCCCAGCATTTT	CASIPVLQPQHF	few	-	TRBV5-6	TRBJ1-5
TGTGCCAGCAGTTGGTTAGGGGGGTACAATGAGCAGTTCTTC	CASSWLGGYNEQFF	-	-	TRBV28	TRBJ2-1
TGTGCCAGCAGCGACCGGGACAGGGACTCTGGGGCCAACGTCCTGACTTTC	CASSDRDRDSGANVLTF	-	TRBD1	TRBV28	TRBJ2-6
TGCGCCAGCAGCTTGGCCCAGTCGGGAAACACCATATATTTT	CASSLAQSGNTIYF	-	-	TRBV5-1	TRBJ1-3
TGTGCCAGCAGCTTACTGGCGGGGTACTCCTACGAGCAGTACTTC	CASSLLAGYSYEQYF	-	-	TRBV27	TRBJ2-7
TGTGCCAGCAGCGAAGGTGGGGGATATGGCTACACCTTC	CASSEGGGYGYTF	-	-	TRBV7-9	TRBJ1-2
TGCGCCAGCAGCCAAGTGGATTTAGGGCAGGGCTACACCTTC	CASSQVDLGQGYTF	-	-	TRBV4-1	TRBJ1-2
TGTGCCAGCAGTTGGGGGGGCTTAGTCTACGAGCAGTACTTC	CASSWGGLVYEQYF	-	-	TRBV28	TRBJ2-7
TGTGCCAGCAGCCCGGCCTACGAGCAGTACTTC	CASSPAYEQYF	few	-	TRBV28	TRBJ2-7
TGTGCCCGGGGCCTGGGTAGCGGGGACAATGAGCAGTTCTTC	CARGLGSGDNEQFF	-	TRBD2	TRBV30	TRBJ2-1
TGTGCCAGCAGTGCGGGCAGACCTAGCACAGATACGCAGTATTTT	CASSAGRPSTDTQYF	-	-	TRBV2	TRBJ2-3
TGTGCCAGCGACCGGGACAGGGGGAACTATGGCTACACCTTC	CASDRDRGNYGYTF	-	TRBD1	TRBV2	TRBJ1-2
TGCGCCAGCAGCCCAAAGGGGGGCAATCAGCCCCAGCATTTT	CASSPKGGNQPQHF	once	-	TRBV4-1	TRBJ1-5
TGCAGCGTGGCTAGGGCAGGGCGCTCCTACGAGCAGTACTTC	CSVARAGRSYEQYF	few	-	TRBV29-1	TRBJ2-7
TGCAGCGTCACCCGGACGGACAGGGTCTACGAGCAGTACTTC	CSVTRTDRVYEQYF	-	TRBD1	TRBV29-1	TRBJ2-7
TGTGCCAGCAGCGGGGGACAGAGTCCCTACAATGAGCAGTTCTTC	CASSGGQSPYNEQFF	-	TRBD1	TRBV11-2	TRBJ2-1
TGTGCCAGCAGTTACTCGAGGGACAGGGGGAACGAGCAGTACTTC	CASSYSRDRGNEQYF	-	TRBD1	TRBV6-5	TRBJ2-7
TGTGCCAGCAGCCGCAGCAGTCGGCCAGGGGGGTGGGCCCAGTACTTC	CASSRSSRPGGWAQYF	-	-	TRBV21-1	TRBJ2-5
TGCAGCGCCCTGTTCGGGAGCACTGAAGCTTTCTTT	CSALFGSTEAFF	-	-	TRBV29-1	TRBJ1-1
TGTGCCAGTAGTCTCTCCGGGCGGGCTAATGAAAAACTGTTTTTT	CASSLSGRANEKLFF	-	-	TRBV19	TRBJ1-4